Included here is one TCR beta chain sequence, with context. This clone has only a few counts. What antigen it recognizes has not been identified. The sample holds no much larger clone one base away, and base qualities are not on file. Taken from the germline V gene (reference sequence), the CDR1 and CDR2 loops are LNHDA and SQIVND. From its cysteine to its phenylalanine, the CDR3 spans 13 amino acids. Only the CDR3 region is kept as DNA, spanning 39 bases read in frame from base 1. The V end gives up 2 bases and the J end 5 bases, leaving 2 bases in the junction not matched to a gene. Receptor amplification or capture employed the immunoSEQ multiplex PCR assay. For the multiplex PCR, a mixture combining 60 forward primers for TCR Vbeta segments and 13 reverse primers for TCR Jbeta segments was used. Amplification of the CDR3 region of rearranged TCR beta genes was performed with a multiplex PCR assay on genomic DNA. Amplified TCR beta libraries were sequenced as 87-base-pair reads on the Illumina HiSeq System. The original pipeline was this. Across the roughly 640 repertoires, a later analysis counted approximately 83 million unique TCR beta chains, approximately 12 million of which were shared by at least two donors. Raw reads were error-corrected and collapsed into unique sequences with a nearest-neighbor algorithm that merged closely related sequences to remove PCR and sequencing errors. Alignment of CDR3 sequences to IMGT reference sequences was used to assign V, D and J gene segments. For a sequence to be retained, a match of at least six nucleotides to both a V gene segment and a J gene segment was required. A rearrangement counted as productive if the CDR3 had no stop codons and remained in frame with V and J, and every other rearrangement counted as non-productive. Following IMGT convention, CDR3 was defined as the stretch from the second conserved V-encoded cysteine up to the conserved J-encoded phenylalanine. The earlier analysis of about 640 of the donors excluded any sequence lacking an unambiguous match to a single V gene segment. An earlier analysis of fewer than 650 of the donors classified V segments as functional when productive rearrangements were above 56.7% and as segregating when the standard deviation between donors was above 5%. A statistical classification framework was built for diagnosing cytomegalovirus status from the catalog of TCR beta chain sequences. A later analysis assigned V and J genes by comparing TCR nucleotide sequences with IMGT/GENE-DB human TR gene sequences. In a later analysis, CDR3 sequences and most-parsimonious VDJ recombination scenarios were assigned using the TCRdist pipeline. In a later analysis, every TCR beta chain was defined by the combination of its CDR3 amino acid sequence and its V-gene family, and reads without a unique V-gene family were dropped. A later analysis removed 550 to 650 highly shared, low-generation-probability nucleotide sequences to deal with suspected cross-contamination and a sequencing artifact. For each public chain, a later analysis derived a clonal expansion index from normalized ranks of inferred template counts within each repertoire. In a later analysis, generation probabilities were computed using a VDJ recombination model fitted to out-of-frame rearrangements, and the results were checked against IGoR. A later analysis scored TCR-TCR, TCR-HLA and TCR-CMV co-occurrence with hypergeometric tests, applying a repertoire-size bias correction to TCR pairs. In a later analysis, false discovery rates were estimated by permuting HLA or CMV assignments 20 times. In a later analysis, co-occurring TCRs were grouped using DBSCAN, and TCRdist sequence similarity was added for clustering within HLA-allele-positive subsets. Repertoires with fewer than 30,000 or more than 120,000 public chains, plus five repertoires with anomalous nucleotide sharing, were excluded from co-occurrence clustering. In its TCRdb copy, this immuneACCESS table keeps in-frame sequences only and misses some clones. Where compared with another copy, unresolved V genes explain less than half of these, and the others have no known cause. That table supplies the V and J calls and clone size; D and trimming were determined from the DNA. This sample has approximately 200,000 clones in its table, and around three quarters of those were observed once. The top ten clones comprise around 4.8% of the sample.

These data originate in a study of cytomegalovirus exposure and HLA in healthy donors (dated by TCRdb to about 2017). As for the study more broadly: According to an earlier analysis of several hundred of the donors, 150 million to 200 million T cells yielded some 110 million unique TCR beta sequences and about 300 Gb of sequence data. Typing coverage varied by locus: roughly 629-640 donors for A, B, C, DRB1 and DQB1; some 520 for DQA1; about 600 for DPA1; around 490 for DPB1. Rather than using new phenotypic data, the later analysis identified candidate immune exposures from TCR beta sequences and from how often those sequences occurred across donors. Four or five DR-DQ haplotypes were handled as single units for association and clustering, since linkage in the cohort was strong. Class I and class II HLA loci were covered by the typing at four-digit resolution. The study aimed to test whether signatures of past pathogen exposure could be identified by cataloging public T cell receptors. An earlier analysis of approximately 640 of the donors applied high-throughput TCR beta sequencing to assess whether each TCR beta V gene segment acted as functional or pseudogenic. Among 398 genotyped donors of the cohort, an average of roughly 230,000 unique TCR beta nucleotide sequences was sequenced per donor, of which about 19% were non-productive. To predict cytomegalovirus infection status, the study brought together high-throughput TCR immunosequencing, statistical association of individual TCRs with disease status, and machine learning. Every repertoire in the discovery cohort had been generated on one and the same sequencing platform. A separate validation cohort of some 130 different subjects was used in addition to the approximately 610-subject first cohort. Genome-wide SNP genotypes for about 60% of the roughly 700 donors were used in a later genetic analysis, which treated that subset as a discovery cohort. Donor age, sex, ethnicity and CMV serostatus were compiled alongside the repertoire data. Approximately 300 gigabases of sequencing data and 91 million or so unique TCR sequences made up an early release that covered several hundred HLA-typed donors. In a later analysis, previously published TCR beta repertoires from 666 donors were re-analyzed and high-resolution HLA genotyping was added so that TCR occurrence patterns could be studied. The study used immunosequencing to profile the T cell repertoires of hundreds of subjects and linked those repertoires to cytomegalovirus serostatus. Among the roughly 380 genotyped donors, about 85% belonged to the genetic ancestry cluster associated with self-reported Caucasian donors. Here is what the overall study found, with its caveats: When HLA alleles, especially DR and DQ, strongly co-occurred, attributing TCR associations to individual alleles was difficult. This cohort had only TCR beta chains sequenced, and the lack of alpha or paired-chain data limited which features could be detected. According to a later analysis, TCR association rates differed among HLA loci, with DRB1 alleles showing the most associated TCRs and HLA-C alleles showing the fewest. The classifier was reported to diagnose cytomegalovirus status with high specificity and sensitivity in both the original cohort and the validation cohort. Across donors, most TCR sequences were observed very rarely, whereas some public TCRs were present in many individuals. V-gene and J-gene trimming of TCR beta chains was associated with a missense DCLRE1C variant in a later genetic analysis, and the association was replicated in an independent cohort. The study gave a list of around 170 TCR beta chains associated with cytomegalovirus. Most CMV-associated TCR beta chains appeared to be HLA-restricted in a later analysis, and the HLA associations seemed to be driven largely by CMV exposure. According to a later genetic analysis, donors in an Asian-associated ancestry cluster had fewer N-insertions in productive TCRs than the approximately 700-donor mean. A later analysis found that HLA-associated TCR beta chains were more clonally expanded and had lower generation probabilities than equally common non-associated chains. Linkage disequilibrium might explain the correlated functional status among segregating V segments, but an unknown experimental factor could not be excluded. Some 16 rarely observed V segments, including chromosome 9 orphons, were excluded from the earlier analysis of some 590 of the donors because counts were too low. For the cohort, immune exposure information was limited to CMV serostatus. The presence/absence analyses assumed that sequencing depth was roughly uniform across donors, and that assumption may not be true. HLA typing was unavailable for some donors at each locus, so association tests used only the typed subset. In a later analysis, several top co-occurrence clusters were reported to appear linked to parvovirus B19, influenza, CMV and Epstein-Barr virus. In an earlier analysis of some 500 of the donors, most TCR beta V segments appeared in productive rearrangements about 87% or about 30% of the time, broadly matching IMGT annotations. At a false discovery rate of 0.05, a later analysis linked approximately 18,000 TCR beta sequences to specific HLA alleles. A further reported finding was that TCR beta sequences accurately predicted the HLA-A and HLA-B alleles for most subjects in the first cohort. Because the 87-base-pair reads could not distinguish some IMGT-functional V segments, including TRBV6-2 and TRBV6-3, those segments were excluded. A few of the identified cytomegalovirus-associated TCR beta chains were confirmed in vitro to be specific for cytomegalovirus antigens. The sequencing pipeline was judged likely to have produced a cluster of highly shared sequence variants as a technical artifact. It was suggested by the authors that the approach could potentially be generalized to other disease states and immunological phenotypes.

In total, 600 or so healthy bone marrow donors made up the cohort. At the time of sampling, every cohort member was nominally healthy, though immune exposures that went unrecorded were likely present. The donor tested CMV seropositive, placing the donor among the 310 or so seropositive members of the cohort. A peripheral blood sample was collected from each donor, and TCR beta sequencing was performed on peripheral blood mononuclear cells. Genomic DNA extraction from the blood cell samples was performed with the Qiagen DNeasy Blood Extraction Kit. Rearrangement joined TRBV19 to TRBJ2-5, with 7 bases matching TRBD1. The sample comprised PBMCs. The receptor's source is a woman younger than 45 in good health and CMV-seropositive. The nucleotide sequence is TGTGCCAGTAGTATAACACAGGGGGAGACCCAGTACTTC. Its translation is CASSITQGETQYF.